The T cell receptor (beta chain) described here comes from a study of cytomegalovirus exposure and HLA in healthy donors. Background on the study: An earlier analysis found 100 million or so unique TCR beta sequences from about 190 million T cells. Study-wide results and limits: It was reported that TCR beta sequences correctly inferred the HLA-A and HLA-B alleles for most subjects. According to an earlier analysis, most TCR beta V segments yielded productive rearrangements about 87% or about 30% of the time. Sequencing likely generated an artifact that appeared as a cluster of highly shared sequence variants.

As to this clone: What it binds is unknown.

The PCR used 60 Vbeta and 13 Jbeta primers. Only in-frame clones appear in the TCRdb table, and some are missing; sequencing was by immunoSEQ multiplex PCR. The profile shows about 98,000 clones, 81% of them singletons. This clonotype was obtained from a middle-aged man in good health and CMV-seronegative. Sequencing input: PBMCs.

DNA for the CDR3: TGTGCCAGCAGCTTGAAGGGGTATGGCTACACCTTC. Its protein is CASSLKGYGYTF. V gene TRBV5-6 combines with J gene TRBJ1-2, with a tentative D call TRBD1 (5 bases). Trimming removed 1 base at V and 5 bases at J, with 6 bases between. Germline V gives CDR1 SGHDT, CDR2 YYEEEE. The CDR3 contains 12 residues.